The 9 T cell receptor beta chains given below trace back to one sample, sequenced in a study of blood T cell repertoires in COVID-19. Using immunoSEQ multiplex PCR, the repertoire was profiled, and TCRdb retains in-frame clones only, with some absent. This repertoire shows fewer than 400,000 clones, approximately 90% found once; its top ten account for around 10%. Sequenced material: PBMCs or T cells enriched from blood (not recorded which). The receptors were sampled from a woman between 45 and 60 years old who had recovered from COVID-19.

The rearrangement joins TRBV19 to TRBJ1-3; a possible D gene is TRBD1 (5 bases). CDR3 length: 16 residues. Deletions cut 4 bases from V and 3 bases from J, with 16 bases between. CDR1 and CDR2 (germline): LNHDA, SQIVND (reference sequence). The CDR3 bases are TGTGCCAGTAGTACCCCCCCAGGGTTGAGTGGAAACACCATATATTTT. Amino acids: CASSTPPGLSGNTIYF. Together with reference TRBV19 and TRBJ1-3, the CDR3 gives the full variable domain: DGGITQSPKYLFRKEGQNVTLSCEQNLNHDAMYWYRQDPGQGLRLIYYSQIVNDFQKGDIAEGYSVSREKKESFPLTVTSAQKNPTAFYLCASSTPPGLSGNTIYFGEGSWLTVV.

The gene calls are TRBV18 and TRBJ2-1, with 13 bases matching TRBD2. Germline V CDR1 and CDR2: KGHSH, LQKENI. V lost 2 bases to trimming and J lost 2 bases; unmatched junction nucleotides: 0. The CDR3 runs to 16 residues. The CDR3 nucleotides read TGTGCCAGCTCACCAGGGACTAGCGGGACCTACAATGAGCAGTTCTTC. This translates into CASSPGTSGTYNEQFF. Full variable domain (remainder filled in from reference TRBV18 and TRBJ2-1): NAGVMQNPRHLVRRRGQEARLRCSPMKGHSHVYWYRQLPEEGLKFMVYLQKENIIDESGMPKERFSAEFPKEGPSILRIQQVVRGDSAAYFCASSPGTSGTYNEQFFGPGTRLTVL.

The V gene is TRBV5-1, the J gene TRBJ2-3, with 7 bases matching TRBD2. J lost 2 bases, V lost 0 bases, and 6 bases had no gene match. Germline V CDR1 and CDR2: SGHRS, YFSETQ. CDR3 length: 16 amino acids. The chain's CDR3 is CASSLVPGGTTDTQYF. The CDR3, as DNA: TGCGCCAGCAGCTTGGTTCCGGGGGGTACCACAGATACGCAGTATTTT.

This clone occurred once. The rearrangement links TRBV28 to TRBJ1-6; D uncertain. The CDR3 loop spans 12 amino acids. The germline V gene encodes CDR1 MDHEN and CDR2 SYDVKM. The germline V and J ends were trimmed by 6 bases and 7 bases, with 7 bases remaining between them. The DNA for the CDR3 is TGTGCCAGCAGCCCCCTCAATTCACCCCTCCACTTT. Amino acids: CASSPLNSPLHF.

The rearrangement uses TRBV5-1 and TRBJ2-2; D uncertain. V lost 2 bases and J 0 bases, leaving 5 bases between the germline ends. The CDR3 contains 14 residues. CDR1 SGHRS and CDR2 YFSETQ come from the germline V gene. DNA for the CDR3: TGCGCCAGCAGCTTTTCTTCGAACACCGGGGAGCTGTTTTTT. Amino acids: CASSFSSNTGELFF.

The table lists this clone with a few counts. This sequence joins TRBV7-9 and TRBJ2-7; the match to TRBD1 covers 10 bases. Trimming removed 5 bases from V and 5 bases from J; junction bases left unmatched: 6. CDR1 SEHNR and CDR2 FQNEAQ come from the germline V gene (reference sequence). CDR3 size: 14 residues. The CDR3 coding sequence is TGTGCCAGCAGCCCAGGGACAGGGGCAGACGAGCAGTACTTC. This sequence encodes CASSPGTGADEQYF.

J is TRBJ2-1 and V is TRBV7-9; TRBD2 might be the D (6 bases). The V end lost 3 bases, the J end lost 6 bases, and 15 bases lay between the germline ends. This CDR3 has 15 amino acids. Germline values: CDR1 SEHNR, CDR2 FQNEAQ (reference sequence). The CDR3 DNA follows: TGTGCCAGCAGCTTCAACCGGGACTGGGCCAATGAGCAGTTCTTC. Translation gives CASSFNRDWANEQFF.

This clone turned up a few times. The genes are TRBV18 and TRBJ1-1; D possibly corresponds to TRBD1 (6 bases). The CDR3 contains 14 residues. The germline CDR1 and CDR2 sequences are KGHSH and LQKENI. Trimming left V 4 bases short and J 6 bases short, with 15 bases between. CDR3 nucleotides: TGTGCCAGCTCACAAACCCCAGGGGTCGCTGAAGCTTTCTTT. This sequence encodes CASSQTPGVAEAFF. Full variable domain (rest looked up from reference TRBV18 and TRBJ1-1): NAGVMQNPRHLVRRRGQEARLRCSPMKGHSHVYWYRQLPEEGLKFMVYLQKENIIDESGMPKERFSAEFPKEGPSILRIQQVVRGDSAAYFCASSQTPGVAEAFFGQGTRLTVV.

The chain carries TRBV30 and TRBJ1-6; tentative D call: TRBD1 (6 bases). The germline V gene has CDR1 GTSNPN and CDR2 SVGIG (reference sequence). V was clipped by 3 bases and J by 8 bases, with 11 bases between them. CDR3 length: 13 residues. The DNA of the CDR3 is TGTGCCTGGAGCGAGAACAGGGATTCACCCCTCCACTTT. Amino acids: CAWSENRDSPLHF.